The rows below give T cell receptor beta chains drawn from one sample of a study of identical twins. TCRdb redid the calling of the 5' RACE reads with MiXCR, one entry per CDR3 protein. The data show around 1.7 million distinct CDR3 sequences, under 35% seen once. Sequenced input: cord blood. These receptors all come from a newborn girl in good health. CDR3s include the opening cysteine and the closing phenylalanine or tryptophan. The D gene is left open where the match is weak. Clone size is stated in some rows and not others, as once, few, many or a class when expanded.

J gene: TRBJ2-7; V gene: TRBV20-1; D gene: NA; clone size: NA; CDR3 protein: CGGRGDSYEQYF; CDR3 DNA: TGCGGTGGTCGCGGGGATTCCTACGAGCAGTACTTC
J gene: TRBJ2-1; V gene: TRBV24-1; D gene: NA; clone size: few; CDR3 protein: CATSIRDQDNEQFF; CDR3 DNA: TGTGCCACCAGTATACGCGACCAGGACAATGAGCAGTTCTTC
J gene: TRBJ1-3; V gene: TRBV5-1; D gene: NA; clone size: NA; CDR3 protein: CASSFNGFTGNTIYF; CDR3 DNA: TGCGCCAGCAGCTTCAACGGGTTCACTGGAAACACCATATATTTT
J gene: TRBJ2-4; V gene: TRBV10-3; D gene: NA; clone size: few; CDR3 protein: CAISPGARGGQNIQYF; CDR3 DNA: TGTGCCATCAGCCCGGGAGCTAGGGGGGGACAAAACATTCAGTACTTC
J gene: TRBJ1-1; V gene: TRBV5-1; D gene: NA; clone size: NA; CDR3 protein: CASRYRDTEAFF; CDR3 DNA: TGCGCCAGCAGGTACAGGGACACTGAAGCTTTCTTT
J gene: TRBJ2-1; V gene: TRBV27; D gene: NA; clone size: NA; CDR3 protein: CASSLVLGSYDEQFF; CDR3 DNA: TGTGCCAGCAGTTTAGTTCTGGGCTCCTACGATGAGCAGTTCTTC
J gene: TRBJ2-1; V gene: TRBV29-1; D gene: NA; clone size: few; CDR3 protein: CSGWGDEQFF; CDR3 DNA: TGCAGCGGGTGGGGCGATGAGCAGTTCTTC
J gene: TRBJ2-1; V gene: TRBV19; D gene: NA; clone size: NA; CDR3 protein: CASSPPGRVYNEQFF; CDR3 DNA: TGTGCCAGTAGTCCCCCCGGACGAGTCTACAATGAGCAGTTCTTC
J gene: TRBJ1-1; V gene: TRBV20-1; D gene: NA; clone size: NA; CDR3 protein: CSASRGMNTEAFF; CDR3 DNA: TGCAGTGCTAGTCGGGGAATGAACACTGAAGCTTTCTTT
J gene: TRBJ2-7; V gene: TRBV7-2; D gene: NA; clone size: NA; CDR3 protein: CASSLGLGRPYEQYF; CDR3 DNA: TGTGCCAGCAGCTTAGGACTGGGACGCCCCTACGAGCAGTACTTC
J gene: TRBJ1-1; V gene: TRBV28; D gene: NA; clone size: few; CDR3 protein: CASGPGDTEAFF; CDR3 DNA: TGTGCCAGCGGTCCGGGGGACACTGAAGCTTTCTTT
J gene: TRBJ1-6; V gene: TRBV5-1; D gene: TRBD1; clone size: few; CDR3 protein: CASSSWDRNSPLHF; CDR3 DNA: TGCGCCAGCTCGTCTTGGGACAGAAATTCACCCCTCCACTTT
J gene: TRBJ2-3; V gene: TRBV28; D gene: TRBD2; clone size: NA; CDR3 protein: CASSLDWTSASDTQYF; CDR3 DNA: TGTGCCAGCAGTTTGGACTGGACTAGCGCGTCAGATACGCAGTATTTT
J gene: TRBJ2-1; V gene: TRBV12-3/TRBV12-4; D gene: NA; clone size: many; CDR3 protein: CASLVVGGNEQFF; CDR3 DNA: TGTGCCAGCCTGGTAGTAGGGGGGAATGAGCAGTTCTTC
J gene: TRBJ2-3; V gene: TRBV6-1; D gene: NA; clone size: NA; CDR3 protein: CASSEVPGWRDTQYF; CDR3 DNA: TGTGCCAGCAGTGAAGTGCCGGGGTGGAGAGATACGCAGTATTTT
J gene: TRBJ2-4; V gene: TRBV6-5; D gene: NA; clone size: NA; CDR3 protein: CASSGQYPSYKQYF; CDR3 DNA: TGTGCCAGCAGCGGACAGTACCCCTCCTACAAGCAGTACTTC
J gene: TRBJ1-5; V gene: TRBV28; D gene: NA; clone size: few; CDR3 protein: CASSSPRGSNQPQHF; CDR3 DNA: TGTGCCAGCAGTTCACCGCGGGGTAGCAATCAGCCCCAGCATTTT